The 23 T cell receptor beta chains presented below share a single source sample, sequenced in a study of CD8+CD57+ T cells in acquired aplastic anemia. Genomic DNA was employed as the template in profiling TCR beta VDJ and CDR3. TCRdb ran MiXCR on the reads and lists one entry per CDR3 protein. Of 300,000 or so distinct CDR3 sequences detected, 45% to 70% appear once; the ten largest clones hold approximately 8%. What was sequenced was sorted CD4+, CD8+, or CD8+CD57+ T cells (not recorded which) from PBMCs. Receptor source: a human donor with severe aplastic anemia or a healthy control (not recorded which).

This clonotype was seen a handful of times. CDR3 loop: CASSLGPLKGAANSPLHF. Written as DNA, the CDR3 is TGTGCCAGCAGCTTAGGGCCCCTTAAGGGGGCAGCTAATTCACCCCTCCACTTT. The rearrangement uses TRBV7-6 and TRBJ1-6; 7 bases align to TRBD1. V trimming: 1 base; J trimming: 6 bases; junction bases outside the gene matches: 12. The CDR3 loop spans 18 amino acids. Germline-derived CDR1 and CDR2 are SGHVS and FNYEAQ.

This chain uses TRBV20-1 with TRBJ2-7, with D possibly being TRBD1 (6 bases). V gave up 3 bases and J gave up 3 bases, with 9 bases separating them. The CDR3 runs to 12 residues. Germline-derived CDR1 and CDR2 are DFQATT and SNEGSKA (reference sequence). CDR3 DNA: TGCAGTGCTAGGGACAGAGTCTACGAGCAGTACTTC. Encoded protein: CSARDRVYEQYF.

At least ten counts were recorded for this clonotype. The rearrangement joins TRBV6-5 to TRBJ1-5; 10 nucleotides line up with TRBD1. J was trimmed by 0 bases and V by 6 bases; bases with no gene match: 11. CDR1 is MNHEY and CDR2 is SVGAGI in the germline V gene. The CDR3 has 18 amino acids. The CDR3 is CASSRGQGGSLSNQPQHF. CDR3 coding DNA: TGTGCCAGCAGCCGAGGACAGGGGGGAAGCCTTAGCAATCAGCCCCAGCATTTT.

This clonotype came up a few times. The chain links TRBV19 to TRBJ1-5; unclear D gene. Trimming took 5 bases from V and 1 from J, leaving 9 bases between them. This CDR3 contains 14 residues. CDR1 and CDR2 (germline): LNHDA, SQIVND (reference sequence). The CDR3 bases are TGTGCCAGTAGTTCTGGACGGAGCAATCAGCCCCAGCATTTT. It specifies CASSSGRSNQPQHF.

V is TRBV20-1 and J is TRBJ2-3; the D call may be TRBD1 or TRBD2 (5 bases each). The CDR3 is 15 amino acids. V lost 6 bases, J lost 0 bases, and 16 bases lay in between. The V gene's germline CDR1 is DFQATT and CDR2 SNEGSKA (reference sequence). CDR3 DNA: TGCAGTGCCCAGAGGGGATCTTATAGCACAGATACGCAGTATTTT. Its translation is CSAQRGSYSTDTQYF.

Notes on this clonotype: The junction departs from germline at one end; a sequencing error may be responsible. This chain joins TRBV10-3 and TRBJ2-7, with D unresolved. This CDR3 is built from 13 residues. CDR1 ENHRY and CDR2 SYGVKD come from the germline V gene. This CDR3 is CASSYTNGDEQYF. The CDR3 DNA sequence: TGTGCCAGCAGTTACACGAATGGGGACGAGCAGTACTTC.

This chain joins TRBV5-6 and TRBJ2-1, with 9 nucleotides matching TRBD2. V shed 3 bases and J 8 bases; nucleotides not matched to a gene: 9. The CDR3 is 15 amino acids. CDR1 SGHDT and CDR2 YYEEEE come from the germline V gene. The CDR3 loop is CASSSRLAVGHEQFF. The CDR3 coding sequence is TGTGCCAGCAGCTCCCGACTAGCGGTCGGACATGAGCAGTTCTTC.

The chain carries TRBV27 and TRBJ2-5; D is ambiguous. This CDR3 comprises 12 residues. Germline-derived CDR1 and CDR2 are MNHEY and SMNVEV (reference sequence). V was trimmed by 6 bases and J by 5 bases, leaving 10 bases between them. CDR3 nucleotides: TGTGCCAGCAGGGGGATTTTGGAGACCCAGTACTTC. It specifies CASRGILETQYF.

J is TRBJ2-2 and V is TRBV11-2; no firm D call. V was trimmed by 0 bases and J by 1 base, leaving 3 bases between them. Germline assignment: CDR1 SGHAT and CDR2 FQNNGV. CDR3 size: 14 residues. The CDR3 nucleotides are TGTGCCAGCAGCTTAGATGTGAACACCGGGGAGCTGTTTTTT. It yields the protein CASSLDVNTGELFF.

In its sample, this clonotype was seen many times. The chain's CDR3 is CASSPTGDTEAFF. The DNA of the CDR3 is TGTGCCAGCAGTCCCACAGGGGACACTGAAGCTTTCTTT. V and J are TRBV6-1 and TRBJ1-1, with 7 bases fitting TRBD1. CDR1 MNHNS and CDR2 SASEGT come from the germline V gene. This CDR3 spans 13 amino acids. V shed 5 bases and J 3 bases; nucleotides not matched to a gene: 3.

The genes are TRBV10-2 and TRBJ2-1, with 7 nucleotides matching TRBD1. The junction had 14 bases not matched to a gene; V was cut back by 0 bases and J by 3 bases. This CDR3 is 19 amino acids long. Germline values: CDR1 WSHSY, CDR2 SAAADI. The CDR3 spells CASSESTVQGVPVYNEQFF. CDR3 sequence (DNA): TGCGCCAGCAGTGAGTCGACGGTCCAGGGGGTCCCAGTCTACAATGAGCAGTTCTTC.

The chain joins TRBV10-1 to TRBJ1-6; TRBD1 might be the D (5 bases). This CDR3 has 15 amino acids. With 6 bases removed from V and 8 bases from J, the gap between germline ends came to 17 bases. Germline V gene data show CDR1 as WNHNN and CDR2 as SYGVQD (reference sequence). CDR3 amino acids: CASRPPGPWDSPLHF. CDR3 nucleotides: TGCGCCAGCAGACCCCCGGGACCTTGGGATTCACCCCTCCACTTT.

The V gene is TRBV9, the J gene TRBJ1-1, with 8 bases that match TRBD1. The V segment lost 3 bases and the J segment 0 bases; nucleotides outside the gene matches: 4. The length of the CDR3 is 15 residues. Looked up from germline, CDR1 is SGDLS and CDR2 is YYNGEE. In nucleotides, the CDR3 is TGTGCCAGCAGCGATGGGACAGGTTTGAACACTGAAGCTTTCTTT. Its protein is CASSDGTGLNTEAFF.

This clonotype was detected ten times or more. The chain employs TRBV5-8 and TRBJ2-3; D gene uncertain. The V end was cut by 0 bases, the J end by 5 bases, with 10 bases between. The V gene's germline CDR1 is SGHTS and CDR2 YDEGEE. The CDR3 is 14 residues long. The CDR3 loop is CASSLEGPGDTQYF. The CDR3, as DNA: TGTGCCAGCAGCTTGGAAGGGCCTGGAGATACGCAGTATTTT.

This chain joins TRBV7-2 and TRBJ2-1; 9 bases are shared with TRBD2. The CDR3 length is 14 residues. V gave up 1 base and J gave up 9 bases; unmatched junction bases: 4. Germline CDR1 is SGHTA and CDR2 is FQGNSA. CDR3 sequence (DNA): TGTGCCAGCAGCTTAGATGCGGGAGGGACTGAGCAGTTCTTC. Translated: CASSLDAGGTEQFF.

A few counts support this clonotype. J is TRBJ2-5 and V is TRBV9; D remains unclear. With 6 bases removed from V and 5 bases from J, the gap between germline ends came to 8 bases. Germline V gene sequence: CDR1 SGDLS, CDR2 YYNGEE. The CDR3 runs to 11 residues. CDR3 DNA sequence: TGTGCCAGCATGAGCGTGGAGACCCAGTACTTC. Encoded protein: CASMSVETQYF.

The V and J genes are TRBV5-6 and TRBJ2-2; D gene ambiguous. CDR3 size: 14 residues. Per germline, CDR1 SGHDT and CDR2 YYEEEE. V lost 3 bases and J lost 7, with 13 bases in between. The CDR3 DNA follows: TGTGCCAGCAGCTCCGGTTGGTACGGCGGGGAGCTGTTTTTT. Amino acids: CASSSGWYGGELFF.

This clonotype was seen many times. The rearrangement links TRBV20-1 to TRBJ2-5; D is unresolved. The CDR3 has 14 residues. The V gene lost 0 bases and the J gene lost 5 bases, with 13 bases spanning the gap. Germline V gives CDR1 DFQATT, CDR2 SNEGSKA (reference sequence). DNA of the CDR3: TGCAGTGCTAGAGATAGGCGGCTCGGGGAGACCCAGTACTTC. Residues: CSARDRRLGETQYF.

This clonotype was observed a handful of times. The gene calls are TRBV7-3 and TRBJ1-1, with D unclear. The CDR3 loop spans 13 amino acids. Trimming cost V 1 base and J 6 bases, with 9 bases left between them. Germline values: CDR1 SGHTA, CDR2 FQGTGA. The CDR3 loop is CASSLMRSAEAFF. For the CDR3, the DNA is TGTGCCAGCAGCTTAATGAGGTCCGCTGAAGCTTTCTTT.

The chain has TRBV19 and TRBJ2-1; D is unclear. Germline V gene data show CDR1 as LNHDA and CDR2 as SQIVND (reference sequence). CDR3 length: 12 residues. Trimming cost V 6 bases and J 9 bases, with 12 bases left between them. Written as DNA, the CDR3 is TGTGCCAGTAGGGGGTATAATAGTGAGCAGTTCTTC. This encodes CASRGYNSEQFF.

The chain combines TRBV29-1 with TRBJ2-3; a possible D gene is TRBD1 (6 bases). The CDR3 totals 12 residues. Per the germline V gene, CDR1 is SQVTM and CDR2 is ANQGSEA. The germline V and J ends were trimmed by 4 bases and 4 bases, with 9 bases remaining between them. CDR3 protein: CSVGQDADTQYF. The DNA of the CDR3 is TGCAGCGTTGGACAGGATGCAGATACGCAGTATTTT.

The chain has TRBV7-3 and TRBJ2-7, with 7 bases matching TRBD1. V was pared by 5 bases and J by 6 bases, with 7 bases of the junction left unmatched. Germline V gives CDR1 SGHTA, CDR2 FQGTGA. The CDR3 runs 13 residues. CDR3 sequence: CASSPQGSLEQYF. The CDR3, as DNA: TGTGCCAGCAGCCCACAGGGGTCCCTCGAGCAGTACTTC.

V and J are TRBV24-1 and TRBJ2-5, with 8 bases matching TRBD2. The CDR3 extends over 16 amino acids. V was clipped by 4 bases and J by 1 base; unmatched bases: 7. Germline CDR1 reads KGHDR; CDR2 reads SFDVKD. The CDR3 DNA reads as TGTGCCACCAGTGAAGTCGGACGGGGGGGCCAAGAGACCCAGTACTTC. Amino acids: CATSEVGRGGQETQYF.